This is a list of T cell receptor beta chains from one sample in a study of tissue T cells after allogeneic stem cell transplantation. Sequencing was performed with immunoSEQ multiplex PCR; in TCRdb, only in-frame clones are kept and a portion is missing. The sample has about 10,000 clones; over 50% are singletons. The material was tissue from the stomach, obtained at autopsy. The source is a male donor aged 60 or older with lung cancer. Each CDR3 is given with its conserved first and last residue. The D gene is left open where the match is weak.

. TRBJ2-5 TRBV10-1 CASSGQYQETQYF
. TRBJ2-7 TRBV28 CASRGSEQYF
. TRBJ2-2 TRBV5-5 CASSLGTTNTGELFF
. TRBJ2-7 TRBV7-2 CASSSGFLSTYEQYF
. TRBJ2-1 TRBV7-2 CASSYTSQGVSFF
. TRBJ1-3 TRBV14 CASSQDRFPRTGGNTIYF
TRBD1 TRBJ1-1 TRBV19 CASSIRTGGMNTEAFF
. TRBJ1-1 TRBV4-1 CASSQDEGDEAFF
TRBD1 TRBJ1-6 TRBV11-1 CASSLGQKNSPLHF
. TRBJ2-5 TRBV7-9 CASSLAGDETQYF
. TRBJ2-7 TRBV5-1 CASRRAPSSYEQYF
TRBD1 TRBJ2-7 TRBV24-1 CATSDDRAVGYEQYF
. TRBJ2-6 TRBV9 CASSVYSGANVLTF
. TRBJ2-5 TRBV4-1 CASSQVGTAKGQTQYF
TRBD1 TRBJ1-6 TRBV30 CAWSTAGGSPLHF
. TRBJ2-2 TRBV7-9 CASSSKEQGTGELFF
TRBD1 TRBJ1-5 TRBV9 CASSVAGQPNQPQHF
. TRBJ1-1 TRBV30 CAWNLGQLNTEAFF
. TRBJ2-2 TRBV7-3 CASSLEWGGELFF
TRBD1 TRBJ1-2 TRBV7-8 CASSSGQLYGYTF
. TRBJ2-7 TRBV11-2 CASSLMDNGGQYF
. TRBJ2-3 TRBV6-2/TRBV6-3 CASSSYHDGTDTQYF
. TRBJ1-2 TRBV5-6 CASSLERGYTF
. TRBJ1-2 TRBV10-2 CASRQDAYGYTF
. TRBJ1-5 TRBV4-1 CASSQERGWQPQHF
TRBD2 TRBJ2-3 TRBV6-1 CASSQAVSGGAGDTQYF
. TRBJ2-1 TRBV6-5 CASSYERGSLRNEQFF
. TRBJ2-3 TRBV28 CASSFSASTDTQYF
. TRBJ2-3 TRBV3-1/TRBV3-2 CASSLQGTDTQYF
. TRBJ1-4 TRBV7-7 CASSPRDPATNEKLFF
. TRBJ2-3 TRBV7-9 CASSLTHSGRFTDTQYF
. TRBJ2-3 TRBV5-1 CASSLRDTQYF
. TRBJ2-3 TRBV10-3 CAISLHREGVTDTQYF
. TRBJ2-7 TRBV7-9 CASSPKSGTSEQYF
TRBD2 TRBJ2-1 TRBV28 CAGGTSGSDEQFF
. TRBJ1-6 TRBV7-2 CASSAGGSSYNSPLHF
. TRBJ2-1 TRBV20-1 CSASGSGVGRIKDEQFF
. TRBJ1-3 TRBV19 CASSPGSGNTIYF
. TRBJ2-3 TRBV5-1 CASRAHLGGTTDTQYF
TRBD2 TRBJ2-2 TRBV5-6 CASSLLAGANTGELFF
. TRBJ2-3 TRBV2 CASSEAGGPVDTQYF
. TRBJ2-2 TRBV3-1/TRBV3-2 CASSQEGRSTGELFF
. TRBJ2-2 TRBV27 CASSFFGVAGELFF